One sample yielded the 16 T cell receptor beta chains listed below, sequenced in a study of blood T cell repertoires in COVID-19. Repertoires were generated with immunoSEQ multiplex PCR, while TCRdb's copy carries only in-frame clones and drops some. The table lists roughly 100,000 clones, around 76% of them singletons. The sequencing input was peripheral blood. Every receptor here comes from a man older than 75 with acute or convalescent COVID-19.

In DNA form, the CDR3 reads TGTGCCAGTACCGACAGGGTTTCGACCGGGGAGCTGTTTTTT. Its translation is CASTDRVSTGELFF. V and J are TRBV19 and TRBJ2-2; the match to TRBD1 covers 7 bases. V shed 7 bases and J 5 bases; nucleotides not matched to a gene: 7. CDR3 size: 14 residues. Germline loops: CDR1 LNHDA, CDR2 SQIVND (reference sequence).

The chain carries TRBV5-6 and TRBJ1-3; TRBD1 matches at 10 bases. With V trimmed by 4 bases and J by 3 bases, 4 bases remained unmatched. Germline V gives CDR1 SGHDT, CDR2 YYEEEE. The CDR3 consists of 15 residues. The CDR3 DNA sequence: TGTGCCAGCAGCACGGGGACAGGGGTTGGAAACACCATATATTTT. This encodes CASSTGTGVGNTIYF.

The V call is TRBV6-6, the J call TRBJ1-3; 7 bases fit TRBD1. V shed 0 bases and J 3 bases; nucleotides not matched to a gene: 5. The CDR3 extends over 16 amino acids. The V gene's germline CDR1 is MNHNY and CDR2 SVGAGI (reference sequence). CDR3 amino acids: CASSYSQTGNGNTIYF. The DNA for the CDR3 is TGTGCCAGCAGTTACTCCCAGACAGGGAATGGAAACACCATATATTTT.

The chain couples TRBV11-2 to TRBJ2-5, with D perhaps TRBD1 (6 bases). The V gene lost 5 bases and the J gene lost 4 bases, with 14 bases spanning the gap. The length of the CDR3 is 14 residues. In germline, CDR1 is SGHAT, CDR2 FQNNGV. The CDR3 reads CASSHTGKIETQYF. CDR3 sequence (DNA): TGTGCCAGCAGCCACACAGGGAAGATAGAGACCCAGTACTTC. Drawing the rest from reference TRBV11-2 and TRBJ2-5, the complete variable domain is EAGVAQSPRYKIIEKRQSVAFWCNPISGHATLYWYQQILGQGPKLLIQFQNNGVVDDSQLPKDRFSAERLKGVDSTLKIQPAKLEDSAVYLCASSHTGKIETQYFGPGTRLLVL.

The genes are TRBV18 and TRBJ2-1, with 10 bases that match TRBD2. Per the germline V gene, CDR1 is KGHSH and CDR2 is LQKENI. The length of the CDR3 is 14 residues. V lost 8 bases, J lost 3 bases, and 4 bases stayed unmatched. The DNA for the CDR3 is TGTGCCAGCCTAACTAGCGGGGACTACAATGAGCAGTTCTTC. As protein: CASLTSGDYNEQFF.

J is TRBJ1-4 and V is TRBV15, with TRBD1 identical over 9 bases. Trimming cost V 6 bases and J 8 bases; bases outside gene matches: 4. Germline CDR1 LNHNV, CDR2 YYDKDF (reference sequence). The CDR3 length is 13 residues. For the CDR3, the DNA is TGTGCCACCAGAACAGGGGGCTGGGAAAAACTGTTTTTT. This translates into CATRTGGWEKLFF.

This clone was counted once. The gene calls are TRBV7-2 and TRBJ2-7; no clear D. This CDR3 has 14 amino acids. Germline V lookup: CDR1 SGHTA, CDR2 FQGNSA. V gave up 1 base and J gave up 6 bases, with 13 bases separating them. CDR3 nucleotides: TGTGCCAGCAGCTTAGGTTCGTCGGTTTTCGAGCAGTACTTC. Translating it yields CASSLGSSVFEQYF.

This chain uses TRBV6-6 with TRBJ1-6, with D unresolved. This CDR3 is 11 amino acids long. Trimming took off 8 bases at V and 4 bases at J, with 3 bases between the two ends. Germline values: CDR1 MNHNY, CDR2 SVGAGI (reference sequence). The chain's CDR3 is CASLYNSPLHF. The CDR3 DNA follows: TGTGCCAGCCTGTATAATTCACCCCTCCACTTT.

The chain employs TRBV4-3 and TRBJ1-2; D is undetermined. This CDR3 comprises 15 residues. Germline V gives CDR1 LGHNA, CDR2 YSLEER. V was shortened by 4 bases and J by 6 bases, with 18 bases between the two germline ends. The CDR3 reads CASSPWAYTSHGYTF. The CDR3 bases are TGCGCCAGCAGCCCGTGGGCTTACACAAGCCATGGCTACACCTTC.

This chain connects TRBV19 to TRBJ2-1, with TRBD1 identical over 7 bases. The J segment lost 10 bases and the V segment lost 7 bases, leaving 4 bases of the junction unmatched. CDR1 is LNHDA, CDR2 SQIVND, per germline (reference sequence). The CDR3 has 11 amino acids. For the CDR3, the DNA is TGTGCCAGTAATCGGGACAGAGAGCAGTTCTTC. It specifies CASNRDREQFF.

This rearrangement joins TRBV2 to TRBJ1-2, with 10 bases matching TRBD1. The V gene end was trimmed by 3 bases and the J gene end by 0 bases; junction bases not matched to a gene: 7. Germline CDR1 is SNHLY and CDR2 is FYNNEI. This CDR3 comprises 17 residues. The DNA for the CDR3 is TGTGCCAGCAGTGAGGGACAGGGGACTTTCCCTAACTATGGCTACACCTTC. Translation: CASSEGQGTFPNYGYTF.

The genes are TRBV27 and TRBJ2-7; D gene unclear. The CDR3 runs to 12 residues. CDR1 and CDR2 from the germline V gene are MNHEY and SMNVEV (reference sequence). With 2 bases removed from V and 3 bases from J, the gap between germline ends came to 5 bases. The CDR3 DNA is TGTGCCAGCAGTTTACCTAGCTACGAGCAGTACTTC. Amino acids: CASSLPSYEQYF.

The chain couples TRBV19 to TRBJ2-1, with D uncertain. The CDR3 is made up of 13 amino acids. Trimming removed 1 base from V and 7 bases from J, with 8 bases in between. The germline CDR1 and CDR2 sequences are LNHDA and SQIVND (reference sequence). The CDR3 reads CASSIGNRNEQFF. CDR3 bases: TGTGCCAGTAGTATAGGAAATCGGAATGAGCAGTTCTTC. The entire variable domain, with the rest obtained from reference TRBV19 and TRBJ2-1, is as follows: DGGITQSPKYLFRKEGQNVTLSCEQNLNHDAMYWYRQDPGQGLRLIYYSQIVNDFQKGDIAEGYSVSREKKESFPLTVTSAQKNPTAFYLCASSIGNRNEQFFGPGTRLTVL.

A few counts support this clone. V gene TRBV6-6 combines with J gene TRBJ2-2; D might be TRBD2 (6 bases). Trimming left V 0 bases short and J 2 bases short, with 10 bases between. The germline CDR1 and CDR2 sequences are MNHNY and SVGAGI (reference sequence). The CDR3 sequence is 16 residues long. Written as DNA, the CDR3 is TGTGCCAGCAGTTACTCTGGGGGAGGAAACACCGGGGAGCTGTTTTTT. It codes for CASSYSGGGNTGELFF.

The chain employs TRBV29-1 and TRBJ2-7; 9 bases are shared with TRBD1. The CDR3 sequence is 13 residues long. Per the germline V gene, CDR1 is SQVTM and CDR2 is ANQGSEA. With V trimmed by 7 bases and J by 4 bases, 8 bases remained unmatched. The CDR3 DNA reads TGCAGCGCCCAGAAGGGACAGGGATACGAGCAGTACTTC. Its translation: CSAQKGQGYEQYF.

The V and J genes are TRBV24-1 and TRBJ2-1, with 14 nucleotides matching TRBD2. V was pared by 4 bases and J by 6 bases, with 10 bases of the junction left unmatched. The germline gives CDR1 KGHDR, CDR2 SFDVKD. This CDR3 spans 18 amino acids. The CDR3 region is CATSDPGLAGAWSNEQFF. For the CDR3, the DNA is TGTGCCACCAGTGACCCGGGACTAGCGGGGGCCTGGAGCAATGAGCAGTTCTTC.